The clone carrying this T cell receptor (beta chain) was counted between two and nine times. The antigen remains unidentified. Incorporated into the TCR beta cDNA libraries were unique molecular identifiers, which served to reduce PCR and sequencing biases. TCRdb analysed the PCR reads with MiXCR anew, one entry per CDR3 protein. The table lists hundreds of thousands of distinct CDR3 sequences, roughly 58% of them singletons. V lost 0 bases, J lost 5 bases, and 6 bases stayed unmatched. The germline V gene has CDR1 SGHTA and CDR2 FQGTGA. The CDR3 consists of 16 residues. The data were obtained in a study of post-analysis software for immune sequencing data. Study outcomes and limitations: Strong same-batch co-clustering of samples appeared with F measure clustering. Comparison of patients with controls showed roughly five TRBV segments more frequent in patients, TRBV5-6, TRBV5-1 and TRBV20-1 among them. Normalized Chao1 diversity was significantly lower in multiple sclerosis patients than in controls.

This clonotype was obtained from a girl under 18 with multiple sclerosis. The chain has TRBV7-3 and TRBJ2-3; 9 bases are shared with TRBD2. The sample was blood. The CDR3 DNA follows: TGTGCCAGCAGCTTAACGTTTAGCGGGAGAATAGATACGCAGTATTTT. Translation gives CASSLTFSGRIDTQYF.